Listed here are 2 T cell receptor beta chains from one sample, sequenced in a study of post-analysis software for immune sequencing data. General study results and limits: Five or six TRBV segments were more frequent in patients than controls; TRBV5-6, TRBV5-1 and TRBV20-1 belonged to this group.

Antigens for these TCRs are unknown. Libraries were made from TCR beta cDNA, and they carried unique molecular identifiers. TCRdb analysed the PCR reads with MiXCR anew, one entry per CDR3 protein. The table includes 350,000 to 500,000 distinct CDR3 sequences, roughly 38% detected once. The sequenced sample was blood. These receptors came from a girl aged 2-10 years with multiple sclerosis.

The chain joins TRBV6-1 to TRBJ2-2, with 12 bases aligning to TRBD2. This CDR3 is 19 amino acids long. Germline V gives CDR1 MNHNS, CDR2 SASEGT. The ends lost 5 bases at V and 0 bases at J; junction bases unmatched: 10. Written as DNA, the CDR3 is TGTGCCAGCAGTCGAAGGGGGGGACTAGCGGGTCCGAACACCGGGGAGCTGTTTTTT. Protein: CASSRRGGLAGPNTGELFF.

This clonotype was counted only a few times. The rearrangement uses TRBV20-1 and TRBJ2-7; D is unclear. Trimming left V 4 bases short and J 1 base short, with 23 bases between. Germline V CDR1 and CDR2: DFQATT, SNEGSKA (reference sequence). The CDR3 length is 17 residues. The CDR3: CSATPLLATFLSYEQYF. The CDR3 DNA follows: TGCAGTGCTACCCCCTTGTTGGCCACCTTCTTGTCCTACGAGCAGTACTTC.